The clone carrying this TCR beta chain was detected a few times. Its antigen is unknown. This sample was included in a study of response to subunit inactivated influenza vaccine. Regarding the study as a whole: Each seasonal flu vaccination may recruit only limited new T cells, authors suggested.

TCRdb independently ran MiXCR on the RT-PCR reads; one entry per CDR3 protein. The sample records about 800,000 distinct CDR3 sequences, over 20% being singletons. The TCR originated in a man between 50 and 59 years old who received an inactivated influenza vaccine. Sequences were derived from PBMCs from blood, sampled roughly 5 days after vaccination.

This CDR3 reads CASSFPSGGANTGELFF. CDR3 bases: TGTGCCAGCAGCTTCCCTAGCGGGGGGGCGAACACCGGGGAGCTGTTTTTT. The J gene is TRBJ2-2, the V gene TRBV5-6, with TRBD2 matching over 12 bases. Germline V lookup: CDR1 SGHDT, CDR2 YYEEEE. The CDR3 totals 17 residues. J gave up 0 bases and V 2 bases, and 2 bases lay outside the gene matches.